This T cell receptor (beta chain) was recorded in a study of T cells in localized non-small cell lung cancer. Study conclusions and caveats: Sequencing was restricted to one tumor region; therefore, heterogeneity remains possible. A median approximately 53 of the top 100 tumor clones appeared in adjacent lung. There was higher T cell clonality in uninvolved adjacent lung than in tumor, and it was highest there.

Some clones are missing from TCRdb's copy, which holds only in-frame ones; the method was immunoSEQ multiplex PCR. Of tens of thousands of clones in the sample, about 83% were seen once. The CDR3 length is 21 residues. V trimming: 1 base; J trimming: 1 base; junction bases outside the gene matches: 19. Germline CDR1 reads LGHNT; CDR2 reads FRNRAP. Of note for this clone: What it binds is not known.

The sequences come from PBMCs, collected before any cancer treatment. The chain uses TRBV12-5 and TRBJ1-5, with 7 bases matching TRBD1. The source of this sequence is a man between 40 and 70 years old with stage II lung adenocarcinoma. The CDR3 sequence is CASGLAPMAGGGVLSNQPQHF. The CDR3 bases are TGTGCTAGTGGTTTGGCCCCAATGGCAGGGGGAGGGGTATTGAGCAATCAGCCCCAGCATTTT.